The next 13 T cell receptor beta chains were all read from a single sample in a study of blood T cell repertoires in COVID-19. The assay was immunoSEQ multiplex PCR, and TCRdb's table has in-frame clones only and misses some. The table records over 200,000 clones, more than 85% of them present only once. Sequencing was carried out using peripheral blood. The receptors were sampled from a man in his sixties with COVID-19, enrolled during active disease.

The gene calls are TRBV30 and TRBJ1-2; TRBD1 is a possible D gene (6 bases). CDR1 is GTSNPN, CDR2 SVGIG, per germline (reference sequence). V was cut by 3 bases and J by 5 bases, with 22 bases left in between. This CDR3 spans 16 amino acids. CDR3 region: CAWSPGGGPVLYGYTF. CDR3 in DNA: TGTGCCTGGAGCCCCGGGGGGGGGCCGGTGTTGTATGGCTACACCTTC.

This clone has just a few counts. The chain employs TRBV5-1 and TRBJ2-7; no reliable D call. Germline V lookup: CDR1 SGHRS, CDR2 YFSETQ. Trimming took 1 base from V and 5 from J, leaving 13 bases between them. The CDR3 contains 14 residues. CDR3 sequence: CASSLTVTANEQYF. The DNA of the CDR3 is TGCGCCAGCAGCTTGACGGTTACCGCCAACGAGCAGTACTTC.

The CDR3 protein is CASTLTLAVNEQFF. The CDR3 DNA sequence: TGTGCCAGCACCCTAACGCTAGCGGTCAATGAGCAGTTCTTC. V usage is TRBV6-6 and J usage is TRBJ2-1; 7 nucleotides agree with TRBD2. The V gene end was trimmed by 7 bases and the J gene end by 6 bases; junction bases not matched to a gene: 9. Germline-derived CDR1 and CDR2 are MNHNY and SVGAGI (reference sequence). CDR3 length equals 14 residues.

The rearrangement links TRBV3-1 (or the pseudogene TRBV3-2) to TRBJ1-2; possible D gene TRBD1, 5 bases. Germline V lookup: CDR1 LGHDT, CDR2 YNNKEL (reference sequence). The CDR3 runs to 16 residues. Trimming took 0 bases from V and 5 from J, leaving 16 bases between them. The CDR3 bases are TGTGCCAGCAGCCAAGACCCCGGGGGGTCGCCTTATGGCTACACCTTC. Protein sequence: CASSQDPGGSPYGYTF.

The CDR3 bases are TGTGCCAGCACAGTGGAGGGAAGGGGCAATCAGCCCCAGCATTTT. Translated: CASTVEGRGNQPQHF. This chain connects TRBV2 to TRBJ1-5; D remains ambiguous. This CDR3 has 15 amino acids. The V gene's germline CDR1 is SNHLY and CDR2 FYNNEI. V was cut by 7 bases and J by 2 bases, with 15 bases left in between. The entire variable domain, with the rest obtained from reference TRBV2 and TRBJ1-5, is as follows: EPEVTQTPSHQVTQMGQEVILRCVPISNHLYFYWYRQILGQKVEFLVSFYNNEISEKSEIFDDQFSVERPDGSNFTLKIRSTKLEDSAMYFCASTVEGRGNQPQHFGDGTRLSIL.

CDR3 in amino acids: CASSVGTSGKNIQYF. The CDR3 region has the DNA TGTGCCAGCAGCGTAGGAACTAGCGGGAAAAACATTCAGTACTTC. This chain joins TRBV9 and TRBJ2-4; 9 nucleotides match TRBD2. This CDR3 has 15 amino acids. After removal of 0 bases from V and 4 bases from J, the junction contained 2 bases not matched to a gene. Germline values: CDR1 SGDLS, CDR2 YYNGEE. Together with reference TRBV9 and TRBJ2-4, the CDR3 gives the full variable domain: DSGVTQTPKHLITATGQRVTLRCSPRSGDLSVYWYQQSLDQGLQFLIQYYNGEERAKGNILERFSAQQFPDLHSELNLSSLELGDSALYFCASSVGTSGKNIQYFGAGTRLSVL.

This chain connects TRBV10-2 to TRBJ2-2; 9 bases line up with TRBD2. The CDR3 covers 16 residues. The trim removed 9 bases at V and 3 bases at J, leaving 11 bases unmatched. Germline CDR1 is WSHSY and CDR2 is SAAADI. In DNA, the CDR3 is TGCGCCAGTATACTAGCGGGCCCCCGCGACACCGGGGAGCTGTTTTTT. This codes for CASILAGPRDTGELFF.

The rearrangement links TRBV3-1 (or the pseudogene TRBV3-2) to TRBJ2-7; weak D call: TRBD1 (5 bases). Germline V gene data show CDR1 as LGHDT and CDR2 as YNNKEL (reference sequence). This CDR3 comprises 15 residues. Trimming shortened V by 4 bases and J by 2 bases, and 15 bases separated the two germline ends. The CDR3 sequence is CASSLVGDSPYEQYF. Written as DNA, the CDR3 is TGTGCCAGCAGCCTCGTTGGCGACAGCCCCTACGAGCAGTACTTC.

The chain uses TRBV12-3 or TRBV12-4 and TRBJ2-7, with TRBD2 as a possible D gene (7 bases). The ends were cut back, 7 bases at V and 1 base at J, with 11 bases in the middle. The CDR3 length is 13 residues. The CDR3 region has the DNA TGTGCCAGCACGGGGGGCCTATCCTACGAGCAGTACTTC. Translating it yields CASTGGLSYEQYF.

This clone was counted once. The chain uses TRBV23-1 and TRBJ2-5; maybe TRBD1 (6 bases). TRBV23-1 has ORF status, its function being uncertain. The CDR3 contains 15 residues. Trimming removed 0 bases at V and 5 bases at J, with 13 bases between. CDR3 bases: TGCGCCAGCAGTCAATCCATTGGGGGCTCGGAGACCCAGTACTTC. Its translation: CASSQSIGGSETQYF.

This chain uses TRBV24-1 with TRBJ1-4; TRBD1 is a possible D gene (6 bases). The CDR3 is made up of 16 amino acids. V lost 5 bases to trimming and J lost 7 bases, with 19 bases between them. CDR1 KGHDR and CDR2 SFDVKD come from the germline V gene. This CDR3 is CATSVGTQGSSEKLFF. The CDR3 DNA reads TGTGCCACCAGTGTGGGAACACAGGGATCTAGTGAAAAACTGTTTTTT.

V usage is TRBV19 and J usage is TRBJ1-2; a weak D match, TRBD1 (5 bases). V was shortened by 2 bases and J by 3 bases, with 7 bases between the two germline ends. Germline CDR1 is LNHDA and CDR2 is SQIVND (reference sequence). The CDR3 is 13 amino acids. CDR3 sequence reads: CASSITGYYGYTF. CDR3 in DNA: TGTGCCAGTAGTATAACAGGTTACTATGGCTACACCTTC.

CDR3 DNA: TGTGCCTGGAGTGCCGGACAGGGTGCTGACACTGAAGCTTTCTTT. Amino acid sequence: CAWSAGQGADTEAFF. V is TRBV30 and J is TRBJ1-1; 8 bases fit TRBD1. V was pared by 1 base and J by 3 bases, with 7 bases of the junction left unmatched. Germline V gives CDR1 GTSNPN, CDR2 SVGIG (reference sequence). The length of the CDR3 is 15 residues.